This paragraph covers one TCR beta chain sequence. Its antigen target is currently unknown. Qualities for individual bases were not recorded, and no much larger clone is one base off. The sample holds other DNA sequences that translate to the same CDR3. V was cut back by 3 bases and J by 1 base, leaving a gap of 12 bases between them. CDR1 and CDR2, per the germline V gene, are SQVTM and ANQGSEA. The CDR3 numbers 14 residues from cysteine through phenylalanine. The sequence is cut down to CDR3 DNA, 42 bases in frame from base 1. Library creation used the immunoSEQ multiplex PCR assay. Sourced from immuneACCESS, this table was stored by TCRdb with only in-frame sequences that have V and J called. A share of the clones is absent; for the studies checked, an unresolved V gene accounts for under half, and the remainder has no known explanation. Here the sample has about 92,000 clones; 85% to 95% occur a single time. 2% to 3% of the sample is taken by the ten largest.

The entry originates in a study of T cell changes during pregnancy in multiple sclerosis (dated by TCRdb to between 2018 and 2020). About the investigation overall: Changes in the T cell repertoire over the course of pregnancy were examined in this study in women with multiple sclerosis.

The chain is encoded by TRBV29-1 joined to TRBJ1-1; no confident D gene assignment can be made. This clonotype originated in a female donor with multiple sclerosis, enrolled in a pregnancy study. The specimen was peripheral blood, collected in the first trimester of pregnancy. The DNA reads as follows: TGCAGCGTTGACGAGGAGGTTTCGAACACTGAAGCTTTCTTT. The encoded protein is CSVDEEVSNTEAFF.